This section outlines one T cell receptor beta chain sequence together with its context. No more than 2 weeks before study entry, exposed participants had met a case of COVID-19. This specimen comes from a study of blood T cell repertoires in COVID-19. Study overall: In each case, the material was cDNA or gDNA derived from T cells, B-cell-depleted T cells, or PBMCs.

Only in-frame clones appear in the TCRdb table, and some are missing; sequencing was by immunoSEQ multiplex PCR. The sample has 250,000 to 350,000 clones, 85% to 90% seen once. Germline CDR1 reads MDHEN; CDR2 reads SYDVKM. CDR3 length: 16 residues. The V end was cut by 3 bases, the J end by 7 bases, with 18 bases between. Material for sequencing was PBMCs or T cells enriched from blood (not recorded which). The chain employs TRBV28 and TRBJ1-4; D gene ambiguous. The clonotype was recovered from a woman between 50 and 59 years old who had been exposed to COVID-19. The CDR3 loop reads CASSLRGASTSEKLFF. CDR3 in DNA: TGTGCCAGCAGTTTGCGGGGAGCCTCCACGTCTGAAAAACTGTTTTTT.